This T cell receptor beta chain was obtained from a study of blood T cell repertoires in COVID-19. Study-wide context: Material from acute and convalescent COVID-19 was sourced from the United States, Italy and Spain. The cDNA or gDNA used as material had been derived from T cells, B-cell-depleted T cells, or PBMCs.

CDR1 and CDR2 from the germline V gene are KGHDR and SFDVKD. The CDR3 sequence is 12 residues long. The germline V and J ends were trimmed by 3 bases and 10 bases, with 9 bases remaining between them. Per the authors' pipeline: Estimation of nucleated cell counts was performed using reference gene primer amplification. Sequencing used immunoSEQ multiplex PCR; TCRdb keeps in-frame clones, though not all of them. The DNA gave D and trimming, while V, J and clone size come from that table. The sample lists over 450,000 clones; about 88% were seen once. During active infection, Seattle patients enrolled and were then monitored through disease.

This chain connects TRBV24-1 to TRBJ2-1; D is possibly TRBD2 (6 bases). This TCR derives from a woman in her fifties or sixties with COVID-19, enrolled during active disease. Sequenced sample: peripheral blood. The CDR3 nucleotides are TGTGCCACCAGTGATGTGGCGGGGGAGCAGTTCTTC. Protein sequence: CATSDVAGEQFF.